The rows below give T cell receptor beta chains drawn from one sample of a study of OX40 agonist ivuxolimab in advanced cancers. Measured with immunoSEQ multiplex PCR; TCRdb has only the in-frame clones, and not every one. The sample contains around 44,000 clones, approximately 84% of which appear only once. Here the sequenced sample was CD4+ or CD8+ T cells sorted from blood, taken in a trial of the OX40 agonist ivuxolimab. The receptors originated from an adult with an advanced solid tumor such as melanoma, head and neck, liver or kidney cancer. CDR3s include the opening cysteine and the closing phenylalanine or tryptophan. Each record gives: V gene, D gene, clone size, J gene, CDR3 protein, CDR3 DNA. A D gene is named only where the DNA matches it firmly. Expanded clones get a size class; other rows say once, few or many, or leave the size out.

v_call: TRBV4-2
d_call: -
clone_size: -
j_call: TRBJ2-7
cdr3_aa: CASSQDQGRVGEQYF
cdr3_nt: TGTGCCAGCAGCCAAGATCAGGGCAGGGTGGGTGAGCAGTACTTC

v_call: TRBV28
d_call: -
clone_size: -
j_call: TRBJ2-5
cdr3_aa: CASSLRLSGEETQYF
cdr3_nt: TGTGCCAGCAGTTTAAGGCTCAGCGGAGAAGAGACCCAGTACTTC

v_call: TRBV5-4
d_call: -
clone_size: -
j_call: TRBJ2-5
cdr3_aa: CASSLASRGPQETQYF
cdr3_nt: TGTGCCAGCAGCTTGGCCTCACGGGGGCCCCAAGAGACCCAGTACTTC

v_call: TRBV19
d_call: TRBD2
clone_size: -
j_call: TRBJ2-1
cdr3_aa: CASSIGLAEGNEQFF
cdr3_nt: TGTGCCAGTAGTATAGGACTAGCGGAGGGGAATGAGCAGTTCTTC

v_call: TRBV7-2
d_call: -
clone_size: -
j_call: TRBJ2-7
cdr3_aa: CASSENQGTYEQYF
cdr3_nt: TGTGCCAGCAGCGAGAATCAGGGGACCTACGAGCAGTACTTC

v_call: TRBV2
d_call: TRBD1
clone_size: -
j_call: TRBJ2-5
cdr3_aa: CASSRQGRSETQYF
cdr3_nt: TGTGCCAGCAGTAGACAGGGGAGGTCGGAGACCCAGTACTTC

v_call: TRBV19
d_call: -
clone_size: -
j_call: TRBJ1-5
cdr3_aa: CASSPGAGGQPQHF
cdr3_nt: TGTGCCAGTAGTCCCGGGGCGGGTGGACAGCCCCAGCATTTT

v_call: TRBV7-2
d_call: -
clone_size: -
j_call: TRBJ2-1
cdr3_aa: CASSLGAWVSYNEQFF
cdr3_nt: TGTGCCAGCAGCTTAGGGGCGTGGGTTTCGTACAATGAGCAGTTCTTC

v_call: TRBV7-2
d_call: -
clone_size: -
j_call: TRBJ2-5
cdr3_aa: CASSFTPGKETQYF
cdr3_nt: TGTGCCAGCAGCTTCACCCCCGGAAAAGAGACCCAGTACTTC

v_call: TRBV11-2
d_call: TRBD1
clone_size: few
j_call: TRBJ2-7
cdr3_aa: CASSPTAGQGSYEQYF
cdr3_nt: TGTGCCAGCAGCCCCACCGCAGGACAGGGATCCTACGAGCAGTACTTC

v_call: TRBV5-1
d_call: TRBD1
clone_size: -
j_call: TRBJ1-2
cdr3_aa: CASSLGAGGDYGYTF
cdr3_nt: TGCGCCAGCAGCTTGGGGGCAGGGGGCGACTATGGCTACACCTTC

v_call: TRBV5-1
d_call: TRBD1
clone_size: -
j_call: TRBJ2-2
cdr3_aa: CASSLPTGDGNTGELFF
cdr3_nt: TGCGCCAGCAGCTTGCCGACAGGGGATGGGAACACCGGGGAGCTGTTTTTT

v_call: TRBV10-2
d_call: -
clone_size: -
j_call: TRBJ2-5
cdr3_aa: CASSDISRTGLQETQYF
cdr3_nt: TGCGCCAGCAGTGACATTAGTAGGACGGGGTTACAAGAGACCCAGTACTTC

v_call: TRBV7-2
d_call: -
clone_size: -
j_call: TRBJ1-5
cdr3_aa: CASSSRVDQPQHF
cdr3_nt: TGTGCCAGCAGCTCTCGGGTGGATCAGCCCCAGCATTTT

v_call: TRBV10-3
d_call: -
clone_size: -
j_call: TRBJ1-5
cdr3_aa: CAISESNQPQHF
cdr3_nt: TGTGCCATCAGTGAGAGCAATCAGCCCCAGCATTTT

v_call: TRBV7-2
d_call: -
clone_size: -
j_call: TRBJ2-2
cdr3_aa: CASSPQGLNTGELFF
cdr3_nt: TGTGCCAGCAGCCCCCAGGGCCTCAACACCGGGGAGCTGTTTTTT

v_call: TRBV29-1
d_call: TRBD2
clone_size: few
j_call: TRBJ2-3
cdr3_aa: CSGGGGSLDTQYF
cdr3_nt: TGCAGCGGGGGGGGAGGATCTCTGGATACGCAGTATTTT

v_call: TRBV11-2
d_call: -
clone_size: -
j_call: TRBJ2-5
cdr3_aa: CASSLEETQYF
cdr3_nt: TGTGCCAGCAGCTTAGAGGAGACCCAGTACTTC

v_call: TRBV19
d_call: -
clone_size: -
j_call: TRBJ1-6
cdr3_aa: CASSMGGPSPLHF
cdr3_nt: TGTGCCAGTAGTATGGGAGGGCCGTCACCCCTCCACTTT

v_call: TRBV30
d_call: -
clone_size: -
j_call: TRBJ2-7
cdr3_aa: CAWSEVKEGGYEQYF
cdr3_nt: TGTGCCTGGAGTGAAGTCAAGGAGGGTGGGTACGAGCAGTACTTC

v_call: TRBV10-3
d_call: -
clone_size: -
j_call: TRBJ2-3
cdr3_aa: CAISPDSRTDTQYF
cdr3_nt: TGTGCCATCAGCCCAGACAGCCGCACAGATACGCAGTATTTT

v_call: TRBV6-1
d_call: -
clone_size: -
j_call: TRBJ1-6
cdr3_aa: CASSIPGQNNSPLHF
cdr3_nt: TGTGCCAGCAGTATCCCGGGACAAAATAATTCACCCCTCCACTTT

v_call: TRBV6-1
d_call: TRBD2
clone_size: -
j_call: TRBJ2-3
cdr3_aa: CASSEVTSGGPKYF
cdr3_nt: TGTGCCAGCAGTGAAGTTACTAGCGGAGGGCCCAAGTATTTT

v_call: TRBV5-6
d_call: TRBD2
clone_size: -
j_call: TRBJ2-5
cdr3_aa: CASSPWTSVGTQYF
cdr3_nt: TGTGCCAGCAGCCCGTGGACTAGCGTCGGGACCCAGTACTTC

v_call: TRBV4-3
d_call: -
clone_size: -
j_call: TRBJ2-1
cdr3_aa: CASSQDTALRGEQFF
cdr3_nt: TGCGCCAGCAGCCAAGATACGGCTCTGAGGGGTGAGCAGTTCTTC

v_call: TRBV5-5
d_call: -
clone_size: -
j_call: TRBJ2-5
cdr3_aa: CASSLGGAQETQYF
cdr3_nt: TGTGCCAGCAGCCTTGGGGGGGCCCAAGAGACCCAGTACTTC

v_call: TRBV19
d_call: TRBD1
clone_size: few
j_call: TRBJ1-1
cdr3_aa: CASRRNPDRSEAFF
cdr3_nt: TGTGCCAGTAGGAGAAACCCGGACAGGTCTGAAGCTTTCTTT

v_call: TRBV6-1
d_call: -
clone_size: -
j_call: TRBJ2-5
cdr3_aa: CASSQTDQETQYF
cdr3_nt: TGTGCCAGCAGCCAGACAGACCAAGAGACCCAGTACTTC

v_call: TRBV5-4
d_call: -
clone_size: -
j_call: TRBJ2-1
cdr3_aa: CASSHFQNEQFF
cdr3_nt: TGTGCCAGCAGCCATTTTCAGAATGAGCAGTTCTTC

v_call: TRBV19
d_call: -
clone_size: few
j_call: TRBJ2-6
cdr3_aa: CASSTRVAGANVLTF
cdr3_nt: TGTGCCAGTAGTACCAGGGTGGCTGGGGCCAACGTCCTGACTTTC

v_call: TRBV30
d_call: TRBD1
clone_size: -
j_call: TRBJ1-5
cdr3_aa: CAWSDIDRVGQPQHF
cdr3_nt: TGTGCCTGGAGCGACATCGACAGGGTGGGTCAGCCCCAGCATTTT

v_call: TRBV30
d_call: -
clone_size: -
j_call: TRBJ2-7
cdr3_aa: CAWSAYSYEQYF
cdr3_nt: TGTGCCTGGAGTGCTTATTCCTACGAGCAGTACTTC

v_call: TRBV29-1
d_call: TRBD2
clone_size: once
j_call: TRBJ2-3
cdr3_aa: CSVGRGTTSTDTQYF
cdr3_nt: TGCAGCGTTGGGCGGGGGACGACTTCCACAGATACGCAGTATTTT

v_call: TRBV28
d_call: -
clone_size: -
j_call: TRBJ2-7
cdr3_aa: CASRSGLLYEQYF
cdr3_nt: TGTGCCAGCAGGTCCGGACTTCTCTACGAGCAGTACTTC

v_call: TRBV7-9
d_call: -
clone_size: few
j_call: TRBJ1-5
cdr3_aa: CASSLASGAVGNQPQHF
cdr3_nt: TGTGCCAGCAGCTTAGCGTCGGGGGCGGTGGGCAATCAGCCCCAGCATTTT

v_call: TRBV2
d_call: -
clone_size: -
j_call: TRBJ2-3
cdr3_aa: CASSGLRDTQYF
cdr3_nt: TGTGCCAGCAGTGGGTTAAGAGATACGCAGTATTTT

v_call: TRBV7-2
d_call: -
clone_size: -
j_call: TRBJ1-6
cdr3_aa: CASSLGGRGSYNSPLHF
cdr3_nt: TGTGCCAGCAGCTTAGGAGGACGGGGTTCCTATAATTCACCCCTCCACTTT

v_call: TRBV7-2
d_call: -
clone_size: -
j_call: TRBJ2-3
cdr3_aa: CASSRPGPLTDTQYF
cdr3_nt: TGTGCCAGCAGCCGCCCGGGACCACTCACAGATACGCAGTATTTT

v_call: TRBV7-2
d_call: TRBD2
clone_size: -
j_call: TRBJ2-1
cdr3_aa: CASSLEGTSYNEQFF
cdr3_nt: TGTGCCAGCAGCTTAGAAGGGACTAGCTATAATGAGCAGTTCTTC

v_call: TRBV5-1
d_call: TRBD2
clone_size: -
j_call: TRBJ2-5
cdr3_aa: CASSGGTSGVQETQYF
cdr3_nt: TGCGCCAGCAGCGGCGGGACTAGCGGGGTCCAAGAGACCCAGTACTTC

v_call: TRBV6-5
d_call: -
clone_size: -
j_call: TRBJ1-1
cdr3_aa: CASSYSVITEAFF
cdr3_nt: TGTGCCAGCAGTTACTCAGTGATAACTGAAGCTTTCTTT

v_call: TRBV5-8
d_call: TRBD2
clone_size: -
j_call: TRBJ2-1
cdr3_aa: CASIPGRGRSYNEQFF
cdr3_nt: TGTGCCAGCATCCCCGGGAGGGGGAGGTCCTACAATGAGCAGTTCTTC

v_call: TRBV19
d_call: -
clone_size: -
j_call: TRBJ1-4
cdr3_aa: CASRPTEGRGEKLFF
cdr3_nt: TGTGCCAGTAGACCGACGGAGGGGCGAGGTGAAAAACTGTTTTTT

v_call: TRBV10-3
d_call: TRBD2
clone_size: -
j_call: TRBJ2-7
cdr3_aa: CAIRDPGLAASYEQYF
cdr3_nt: TGTGCCATCAGGGACCCGGGACTAGCGGCTTCCTACGAGCAGTACTTC

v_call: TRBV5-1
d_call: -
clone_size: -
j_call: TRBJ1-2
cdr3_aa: CASSLDRGTADGYTF
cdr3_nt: TGCGCCAGCAGCTTGGATCGCGGAACAGCCGATGGCTACACCTTC

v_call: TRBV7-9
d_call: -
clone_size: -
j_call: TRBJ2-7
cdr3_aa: CASSSRRGNEQYF
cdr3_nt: TGTGCCAGCAGTTCACGTCGGGGGAACGAGCAGTACTTC

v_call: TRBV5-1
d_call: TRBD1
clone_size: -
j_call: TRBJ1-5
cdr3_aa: CASSSTGGDQPQHF
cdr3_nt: TGCGCCAGCAGCTCGACAGGGGGAGATCAGCCCCAGCATTTT

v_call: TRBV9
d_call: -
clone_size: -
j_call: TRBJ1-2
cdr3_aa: CASSPSLGLGYTF
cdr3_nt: TGTGCCAGCAGCCCCTCATTGGGTCTAGGATACACCTTC

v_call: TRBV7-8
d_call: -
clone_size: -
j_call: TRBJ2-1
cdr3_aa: CASSPPGIGNEQFF
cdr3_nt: TGTGCCAGCAGCCCCCCCGGGATCGGCAATGAGCAGTTCTTC

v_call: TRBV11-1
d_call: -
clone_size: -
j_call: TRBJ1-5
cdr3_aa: CASAVPVNQPQHF
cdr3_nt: TGTGCCAGCGCGGTCCCTGTCAATCAGCCCCAGCATTTT

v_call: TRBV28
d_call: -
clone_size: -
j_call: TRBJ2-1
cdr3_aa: CASSPLGIDNEQFF
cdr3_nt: TGTGCCAGCAGCCCACTAGGTATAGACAATGAGCAGTTCTTC

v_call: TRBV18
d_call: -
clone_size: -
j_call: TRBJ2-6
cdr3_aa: CASSPTDSSNVLTF
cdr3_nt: TGTGCCAGCTCACCGACGGACTCCAGCAACGTCCTGACTTTC